This TCR beta chain was sequenced for a study of blood T cell repertoires in COVID-19. The wider study: Acute and convalescent COVID-19 samples came from the United States, Italy and Spain. T cells, B-cell-depleted T cells, or PBMCs provided the cDNA or gDNA that served as material.

Between the trimmed V and J ends, which lost 2 bases and 5 bases, there was a span of 13 bases. CDR1 is SGHNT and CDR2 is YYREEE in the germline V gene (reference sequence). The CDR3 contains 15 residues. Seattle-derived patients entered the study during active infection and were followed longitudinally. Original processing methods: Nucleated cell number was recorded as an estimate derived from reference gene primer amplification. Sequenced by immunoSEQ multiplex PCR; TCRdb stores in-frame clones only, minus some. The DNA gave D and trimming, while V, J and clone size come from that table. The table shows roughly 230,000 clones, with around 84% occurring only once.

This sequence joins TRBV5-4 and TRBJ2-2; D uncertain. The sequence was obtained from a woman older than 75 with COVID-19, enrolled during active disease. Sequencing input: peripheral blood. CDR3 in DNA: TGTGCCAGCAGCTTAAGGTCAGGATTTACCGGGGAGCTGTTTTTT. Protein product: CASSLRSGFTGELFF.